The clone carrying this T cell receptor beta chain was detected only a few times. Antigen specificity is unknown. Using constant-segment primers, 5'RACE produced TCR alpha and TCR beta cDNA libraries carrying sample barcodes and UMIs. TCRdb used MiXCR to reprocess the 5' RACE reads, holding one entry per CDR3 protein. The sample has just under 550,000 distinct CDR3 sequences; 20% are singletons. CDR3 length: 16 amino acids. The V gene end was trimmed by 4 bases and the J gene end by 2 bases; junction bases not matched to a gene: 6. CDR1 and CDR2 (germline): SNHLY, FYNNEI. This entry comes from a study of T-cell memory formation after mild COVID-19. Overall study findings and caveats: The authors left the SARS-CoV-2 specificity of second-wave clones peaking on day 37 unconfirmed.

The chain carries TRBV2 and TRBJ2-2; 8 bases map to TRBD1. Sample: PBMCs or a T cell subset sorted from them (not recorded which). The source of this sequence is an adult woman who had mild COVID-19 (a few samples of this study predate the infection). Cell type and time point are not known. The CDR3 sequence: CASSVDRGGNTGELFF. The DNA for the CDR3 is TGTGCCAGCAGTGTCGACAGGGGTGGAAACACCGGGGAGCTGTTTTTT.